The TCR beta chain under discussion was sequenced for a study of CD8+CD57+ T cells in acquired aplastic anemia (dated by TCRdb to the late 2010s). In the study overall: Extracted DNA from sorted CD4+ and CD8+ cells averaged about 3 ug, ranging from roughly 0.19 to 27.4 ug. CD8+CD57+ expansion was defined as a frequency above the mean frequency observed in healthy subjects.

Expansion of CD8+CD57+ cells had been shown by flow cytometry in the patients chosen for sequencing. Every patient had severe acquired aplastic anemia, diagnosed using the International Study of Aplastic Anemia and Agranulocytosis and Camitta criteria. Patients had received no therapy at the time of blood sampling. TCR repertoires of sorted CD4+ and CD8+ blood T cells from severe aplastic anemia patients and healthy subjects were deep-sequenced in the study. Patients were enrolled in the USA under clinicaltrials.gov protocols 00001620, 01623167, 00001397, 00071045, 00081523 and 00961064. Ficoll-Paque density gradient centrifugation was used to isolate peripheral blood mononuclear cells. Before DNA extraction, CD4+ and CD8+ T cells were sorted by FACS or by magnetic beads. This clonotype was detected only once. It has no known antigen specificity. No base qualities exist here, and no much larger clone lies one base off it. A single read is weak support.

Genomic DNA served as template for TCR beta VDJ combination and CDR3 sequence profiling. An Illumina HiSeq 2000 was used for TCR repertoire sequencing. The original pipeline was this. Repertoire assessment relied on Simpson's diversity index, CDR3 size and DJ length profiles, and TRBV/TRBJ rearrangement plots. The immunodominant clone was defined as the most abundant DNA sequence in deep sequencing data. CDR3 amino acid sequences were checked for sharing across subjects and were also compared against the VDJdb database and published repertoires. TCRdb passed the public sequencing reads through fastp at Q25 and MiXCR, retaining productive beta sequences. For every CDR3 protein sequence, its rows merge into one entry that carries the most common genes and DNA. The authors' filters were not applied to this entry. The sample yields approximately 260,000 distinct CDR3 sequences; approximately 82% were counted once. Jointly, the top ten make up 42% of the sample.

What the work shows at the level of the full study, not this receptor alone: Although roughly 30 CD8+ CDR3 sequences were shared by patients and controls, these sequences appeared highly expressed in patients and within the immunodominant clones of patients. Patients and healthy controls showed no significant difference in CD8+ Simpson's diversity (P=0.060).

Counted from cysteine to valine, this CDR3 has 13 amino acids. The sequence is cut down to CDR3 DNA, 39 bases in frame from base 1. The junction shows trimming of 6 bases on V and 12 bases on J, plus 21 bases between the germline ends. Based on the germline V gene, the CDR1 and CDR2 sequences are SNHLY and FYNNEI. This receptor was obtained from a human donor with aplastic anemia. The chain is assembled from TRBV2 and TRBJ2-7, with the D segment identity uncertain. The sample was sorted CD4+, CD8+, or CD8+CD57+ T cells (not recorded which) from PBMCs. The base sequence is TGTGCCAGCAGCGTCCCGGGCCCCTACGCGCGGTACGTC. Translated, this is CASSVPGPYARYV.